The rows below give T cell receptor beta chains drawn from one sample of a study of blood T cell repertoires in COVID-19. Some clones are missing from TCRdb's copy, which holds only in-frame ones; the method was immunoSEQ multiplex PCR. The sample holds about 140,000 clones, 80% to 85% seen once. Sequenced sample: peripheral blood. These receptors were collected from a woman of 80 years or more with acute or convalescent COVID-19. CDR3s include the opening cysteine and the closing phenylalanine or tryptophan. D genes are given only for firm matches. Where a row states a size, it is once, few, many or the class of an expanded clone; other rows omit it.

cdr3_aa | cdr3_nt | v_call | d_call | j_call | clone_size
CASSLLGGGGEQYF | TGTGCCAGCAGCTTATTAGGCGGGGGGGGAGAGCAGTACTTC | TRBV7-2 | TRBD2 | TRBJ2-7 | .
CASKEGGPRKETQYF | TGCGCCAGCAAAGAGGGTGGGCCCAGAAAAGAGACCCAGTACTTC | TRBV5-1 | . | TRBJ2-5 | .
CASRLAGGTSYEQYF | TGTGCCAGCCGACTAGCGGGGGGCACCTCCTACGAGCAGTACTTC | TRBV7-2 | TRBD2 | TRBJ2-7 | .
CASSISRTGIDYGYTF | TGTGCCAGTAGTATAAGTCGGACAGGGATCGACTATGGCTACACCTTC | TRBV19 | TRBD1 | TRBJ1-2 | few
CAWSARTGQYKFYNSPLHF | TGTGCCTGGAGTGCCCGGACAGGGCAATACAAATTCTATAATTCACCCCTCCACTTT | TRBV30 | TRBD1 | TRBJ1-6 | .
CASSPQLLSGNTIYF | TGTGCCAGCAGCCCACAGCTCCTCTCTGGAAACACCATATATTTT | TRBV28 | . | TRBJ1-3 | .
CAWSRLGRGPYNEQFF | TGTGCCTGGAGTCGTCTTGGGCGGGGGCCCTACAATGAGCAGTTCTTC | TRBV30 | . | TRBJ2-1 | .
CAIKRQGATEAFF | TGTGCCATCAAACGACAGGGGGCCACTGAAGCTTTCTTT | TRBV10-3 | TRBD1 | TRBJ1-1 | once
CASSYRDSDEQFF | TGTGCCAGCAGCTACCGGGACAGTGATGAGCAGTTCTTC | TRBV6-6 | TRBD1 | TRBJ2-1 | few
CASGEHGTGETFF | TGTGCCAGCGGGGAGCATGGGACAGGCGAAACTTTCTTT | TRBV25-1 | TRBD1 | TRBJ1-1 | .
CASSEAPGGQPVSQYF | TGTGCCAGCAGTGAGGCTCCGGGGGGCCAGCCGGTTTCCCAGTACTTC | TRBV6-1 | . | TRBJ2-5 | .
CASSLQVLRGNEQFF | TGTGCCAGCAGTTTACAGGTCCTCCGTGGCAATGAGCAGTTCTTC | TRBV7-9 | . | TRBJ2-1 | .
CASSAYRGETQYF | TGTGCCAGCAGCGCCTACAGGGGAGAGACCCAGTACTTC | TRBV7-2 | TRBD1 | TRBJ2-5 | .
CASSEAGGLGNEKLFF | TGTGCCAGCAGTGAAGCGGGGGGGCTGGGGAATGAAAAACTGTTTTTT | TRBV6-1 | . | TRBJ1-4 | .
CASSPLTGSSGYGYTF | TGTGCCAGCAGCCCCCTGACAGGGAGCAGCGGCTATGGCTACACCTTC | TRBV7-6 | TRBD1 | TRBJ1-2 | .
CASSQGLDYEQYF | TGTGCCAGCTCACAGGGACTGGACTACGAGCAGTACTTC | TRBV18 | . | TRBJ2-7 | .
CASSLTSGGTGELFF | TGTGCCAGCAGCCTAACTAGCGGGGGGACCGGGGAGCTGTTTTTT | TRBV7-9 | TRBD2 | TRBJ2-2 | .
CASSRGQGETQYF | TGTGCCAGCAGCCGCGGACAGGGAGAGACCCAGTACTTC | TRBV6-5 | TRBD1 | TRBJ2-5 | once
CASSHTGDGNTIYF | TGCGCCAGCAGCCACACAGGGGATGGAAACACCATATATTTT | TRBV5-1 | TRBD1 | TRBJ1-3 | .
CASSPGQTLGYTF | TGTGCCAGCAGTCCCGGACAGACATTAGGCTACACCTTC | TRBV28 | . | TRBJ1-2 | few
CASSPNREPTRNQPQHF | TGTGCCAGCTCACCAAACAGGGAGCCGACCAGAAATCAGCCCCAGCATTTT | TRBV18 | . | TRBJ1-5 | .
CASSPSLTNTGELFF | TGTGCCAGCTCACCAAGTCTAACCAACACCGGGGAGCTGTTTTTT | TRBV18 | . | TRBJ2-2 | .
CASGLAGDPRETQYF | TGTGCTAGTGGTTTGGCAGGGGACCCCAGAGAGACCCAGTACTTC | TRBV12-5 | . | TRBJ2-5 | few
CASSQDPGLNTEAFF | TGTGCCAGCAGCCAAGATCCAGGGCTGAACACTGAAGCTTTCTTT | TRBV3-1/TRBV3-2 | . | TRBJ1-1 | .
CSAGYSGGYTF | TGCAGTGCAGGTTACTCGGGAGGCTACACCTTC | TRBV20-1 | . | TRBJ1-2 | once
CASSLAQGAGGYTF | TGTGCCAGCAGCTTAGCGCAGGGGGCTGGTGGCTACACCTTC | TRBV7-9 | TRBD1 | TRBJ1-2 | .
CASSFPGGETQYF | TGTGCCAGCAGCTTTCCGGGAGGGGAGACCCAGTACTTC | TRBV11-2 | TRBD2 | TRBJ2-5 | once
CASSELRGVDTQYF | TGTGCCAGCAGTGAACTCAGGGGTGTAGATACGCAGTATTTT | TRBV2 | . | TRBJ2-3 | .
CASSRLVGASYGYTF | TGTGCCAGCAGCCGGTTGGTGGGCGCGTCATATGGCTACACCTTC | TRBV28 | . | TRBJ1-2 | few
CATNSGPQSYNEQFF | TGTGCCACTAATAGCGGGCCCCAATCCTACAATGAGCAGTTCTTC | TRBV28 | TRBD2 | TRBJ2-1 | .
CASSYTEEWGQTYSRYEQYF | TGTGCCAGCAGTTACACCGAAGAGTGGGGACAGACCTACTCTCGCTACGAGCAGTACTTC | TRBV6-7 | TRBD1 | TRBJ2-7 | .
CSASEAGAFNQPQHF | TGCAGTGCTAGTGAGGCAGGGGCTTTCAATCAGCCCCAGCATTTT | TRBV20-1 | . | TRBJ1-5 | once
CASSHWASGIKGKSYNEQFF | TGCGCCAGCAGCCACTGGGCTAGCGGGATTAAAGGAAAGTCCTACAATGAGCAGTTCTTC | TRBV4-1 | TRBD2 | TRBJ2-1 | few
CASSLGQGSGYTF | TGCGCCAGCAGCTTGGGGCAGGGAAGTGGCTACACCTTC | TRBV5-1 | . | TRBJ1-2 | .
CASTTLRDSTRETQYF | TGTGCCAGCACAACCCTTAGGGACAGTACGCGAGAGACCCAGTACTTC | TRBV7-9 | TRBD1 | TRBJ2-5 | .
CASSSGQGPNTEAFF | TGTGCCAGTAGTTCCGGACAGGGCCCGAACACTGAAGCTTTCTTT | TRBV19 | TRBD1 | TRBJ1-1 | .
CASSPRGRGPHGANVLTF | TGTGCCAGCAGTCCCCGGGGTAGGGGGCCCCATGGGGCCAACGTCCTGACTTTC | TRBV6-6 | TRBD1 | TRBJ2-6 | .
CASRPVNSGYNEQFF | TGCGCCAGCAGGCCAGTTAATAGCGGATACAATGAGCAGTTCTTC | TRBV5-1 | . | TRBJ2-1 | .
CSVESYDWNYGYTF | TGCAGCGTTGAATCTTACGACTGGAACTATGGCTACACCTTC | TRBV29-1 | . | TRBJ1-2 | .
CASSIGDRAYEQYF | TGTGCCAGCAGCATAGGGGACAGAGCCTACGAGCAGTACTTC | TRBV7-8 | TRBD1 | TRBJ2-7 | .
CASSLFRNGGTDTQYF | TGTGCCAGCAGTTTATTCCGGAATGGAGGCACAGATACGCAGTATTTT | TRBV28 | . | TRBJ2-3 | few
CASSLQQGANEQFF | TGCGCCAGCAGCTTGCAACAGGGGGCAAATGAGCAGTTCTTC | TRBV5-1 | TRBD1 | TRBJ2-1 | .